The rows below give T cell receptor beta chains drawn from one sample of a study of blood T cell repertoires in COVID-19. Sequencing used immunoSEQ multiplex PCR; TCRdb keeps in-frame clones, though not all of them. Seen here are about 150,000 clones, 65% to 90% observed once, and the top ten hold 2.5% to 4%. Sequencing input: peripheral blood. The receptor source for this set is a man aged 65 to 85 with acute or convalescent COVID-19. Each CDR3 is given with its conserved first and last residue. Fields, in order: J gene, D gene, clone size, V gene, CDR3 protein, CDR3 DNA. The D gene is left open where the match is weak. Clone size is not always given. Where it is, it says once, few, many or a class for expanded clones.

TRBJ1-1 | TRBD1 | - | TRBV3-1/TRBV3-2 | CASSRRAAGGTEAFF | TGTGCCAGCAGCCGAAGAGCAGCAGGGGGGACTGAAGCTTTCTTT
TRBJ2-3 | TRBD1 | - | TRBV5-5 | CASSPTGTGVDTQYF | TGTGCTAGCAGCCCAACCGGGACAGGGGTAGATACGCAGTATTTT
TRBJ2-1 | - | - | TRBV10-1 | CASSDRSYNEQFF | TGCGCCAGCAGTGACAGGTCATACAATGAGCAGTTCTTC
TRBJ1-4 | TRBD1 | - | TRBV10-3 | CAISEKGAGRTNEKLFF | TGTGCCATCAGTGAGAAGGGGGCAGGGCGGACTAATGAAAAACTGTTTTTT
TRBJ2-1 | TRBD2 | - | TRBV19 | CASRGLVFNEQFF | TGTGCCAGTAGAGGACTAGTATTCAATGAGCAGTTCTTC
TRBJ2-7 | - | - | TRBV30 | CAWSTGPYEQYF | TGTGCCTGGAGTACAGGACCCTACGAGCAGTACTTC
TRBJ1-4 | TRBD1 | - | TRBV7-2 | CASSPFRDRAEKLFF | TGTGCCAGCAGCCCATTCCGGGACAGGGCTGAAAAACTGTTTTTT
TRBJ1-5 | - | few | TRBV19 | CATRPRLGNQPQHF | TGTGCCACCCGACCGCGGTTGGGCAATCAGCCCCAGCATTTT
TRBJ1-4 | TRBD1 | - | TRBV18 | CASSPRTGGVLKLFF | TGTGCCAGCTCACCTCGGACAGGGGGCGTTTTAAAACTGTTTTTT
TRBJ2-3 | TRBD2 | - | TRBV7-2 | CASSSQRGLTDTQYF | TGTGCCAGCAGCTCGCAGCGGGGCCTCACAGATACGCAGTATTTT
TRBJ2-2 | - | - | TRBV2 | CASSGLGLNTGELFF | TGTGCCAGCAGTGGACTGGGTTTGAACACCGGGGAGCTGTTTTTT
TRBJ2-3 | - | - | TRBV30 | CAWSGIGDTQYF | TGTGCCTGGAGTGGAATCGGAGATACGCAGTATTTT
TRBJ1-5 | TRBD1 | - | TRBV14 | CASSQVGGSQPQHF | TGTGCCAGCAGCCAAGTAGGGGGCTCTCAGCCCCAGCATTTT
TRBJ2-7 | - | - | TRBV27 | CASSSGFRSYEQYF | TGTGCCAGCAGCTCAGGCTTCAGATCCTACGAGCAGTACTTC
TRBJ2-7 | - | few | TRBV7-6 | CASSPGGVGYEQYF | TGTGCCAGCAGCCCAGGAGGTGTGGGGTACGAGCAGTACTTC
TRBJ1-3 | - | - | TRBV29-1 | CSVAMSFSGNTIYF | TGCAGCGTTGCGATGAGTTTCTCTGGAAACACCATATATTTT
TRBJ2-7 | TRBD2 | - | TRBV7-2 | CASRFSGTYEQYF | TGTGCCAGCAGATTTAGCGGGACCTACGAGCAGTACTTC
TRBJ2-5 | TRBD1 | - | TRBV11-3 | CASSFNRGETQYF | TGTGCCAGCAGCTTCAACAGGGGAGAGACCCAGTACTTC
TRBJ2-1 | TRBD2 | once | TRBV29-1 | CSVESGMINEQFF | TGCAGCGTTGAAAGCGGGATGATCAATGAGCAGTTCTTC
TRBJ1-3 | - | once | TRBV25-1 | CASSIGAGSGNTIYF | TGTGCCAGCAGTATAGGGGCAGGGTCCGGAAACACCATATATTTT
TRBJ2-7 | - | - | TRBV7-7 | CASSLGGTAYEQYF | TGTGCTAGCAGCTTAGGGGGGACAGCCTACGAGCAGTACTTC
TRBJ1-6 | - | - | TRBV5-1 | CASSLSRGNSPLHF | TGCGCCAGCAGCTTGTCCAGGGGCAATTCACCCCTCCACTTT
TRBJ1-2 | TRBD1 | - | TRBV28 | CASRPSGGANYGYTF | TGTGCCAGCAGACCCTCAGGGGGAGCTAACTATGGCTACACCTTC
TRBJ1-5 | - | - | TRBV6-1 | CASSEDRVPNQPQHF | TGTGCCAGCAGTGAAGACAGGGTACCGAATCAGCCCCAGCATTTT
TRBJ2-5 | TRBD2 | - | TRBV11-2 | CASSLAGGRETQYF | TGTGCCAGCAGCTTAGCGGGAGGGCGAGAGACCCAGTACTTC
TRBJ2-3 | - | - | TRBV15 | CATTWTNTDTQYF | TGTGCCACCACTTGGACTAACACAGATACGCAGTATTTT
TRBJ2-2 | - | - | TRBV28 | CASSFTNANTGELFF | TGTGCCAGCAGTTTCACTAACGCGAACACCGGGGAGCTGTTTTTT
TRBJ2-1 | - | - | TRBV6-2/TRBV6-3 | CASSYPRLGERSYNEQFF | TGTGCCAGCAGTTACCCTCGACTAGGAGAACGCTCCTACAATGAGCAGTTCTTC
TRBJ2-2 | - | - | TRBV19 | CASRKTSSGELFF | TGTGCCAGTAGGAAAACTAGTTCCGGGGAGCTGTTTTTT
TRBJ1-1 | - | few | TRBV2 | CASRIRQNTEAFF | TGTGCCAGCAGAATCCGACAGAACACTGAAGCTTTCTTT
TRBJ2-1 | TRBD1 | - | TRBV7-3 | CASSLLGPGQGYNEQFF | TGTGCCAGCAGCTTATTGGGGCCCGGACAGGGCTACAATGAGCAGTTCTTC
TRBJ2-2 | TRBD1 | - | TRBV7-9 | CASSLDRAGTGELFF | TGTGCCAGCAGCCTCGACAGGGCGGGCACCGGGGAGCTGTTTTTT
TRBJ1-5 | TRBD1 | - | TRBV7-2 | CASSYDRGQPQHF | TGTGCCAGCAGCTATGACAGGGGACAGCCCCAGCATTTT
TRBJ1-6 | - | - | TRBV5-1 | CASSLGAENSPLHF | TGCGCCAGCAGCTTGGGGGCAGAAAATTCACCCCTCCACTTT
TRBJ2-1 | - | - | TRBV29-1 | CSVVGYNEQFF | TGCAGCGTTGTCGGCTACAATGAGCAGTTCTTC
TRBJ2-5 | TRBD1 | - | TRBV28 | CASSSGQFQETQYF | TGTGCCAGCAGTTCGGGACAGTTCCAAGAGACCCAGTACTTC
TRBJ2-3 | TRBD2 | - | TRBV9 | CASSVRGSGSDTQYF | TGTGCCAGCAGCGTACGCGGGAGTGGCTCAGATACGCAGTATTTT
TRBJ2-7 | TRBD2 | - | TRBV27 | CASSPLAGVASYEQYF | TGTGCCAGCAGTCCGTTAGCGGGAGTGGCTTCCTACGAGCAGTACTTC
TRBJ2-1 | TRBD2 | - | TRBV4-3 | CASSQDLGSGSYNEQFF | TGCGCCAGCAGCCAAGATCTTGGTAGCGGGAGCTACAATGAGCAGTTCTTC
TRBJ2-1 | TRBD2 | - | TRBV9 | CASSVGTSGINEQFF | TGTGCCAGCAGCGTCGGCACTAGCGGGATCAATGAGCAGTTCTTC
TRBJ2-5 | TRBD2 | - | TRBV6-6 | CASSRLLAGVKETQYF | TGTGCCAGCAGTCGACTCCTAGCGGGCGTCAAAGAGACCCAGTACTTC
TRBJ2-5 | - | - | TRBV7-9 | CASSLGGRETQYF | TGTGCCAGCAGCTTAGGCGGAAGGGAGACCCAGTACTTC
TRBJ2-7 | - | - | TRBV2 | CASKRQDSYEQYF | TGTGCCAGCAAGCGACAGGACTCCTACGAGCAGTACTTC
TRBJ1-5 | TRBD1 | - | TRBV29-1 | CSVEVGQGQPQHF | TGCAGCGTTGAGGTTGGACAGGGGCAGCCCCAGCATTTT
TRBJ2-7 | - | - | TRBV7-2 | CASSLGRYEQYF | TGTGCCAGCAGCTTAGGGCGGTACGAGCAGTACTTC
TRBJ1-4 | - | - | TRBV7-9 | CASSPGGAEKLFF | TGTGCCAGCAGCCCCGGGGGGGCAGAAAAACTGTTTTTT
TRBJ1-2 | - | - | TRBV7-2 | CASSDRGLNYGYTF | TGTGCCAGCAGCGATAGAGGCCTTAACTATGGCTACACCTTC
TRBJ2-1 | TRBD1 | - | TRBV18 | CASSQRQGAEQFF | TGTGCCAGCTCACAGAGACAGGGGGCGGAGCAGTTCTTC
TRBJ2-2 | TRBD1 | - | TRBV9 | CASSVQTGIGGELFF | TGTGCCAGCAGCGTCCAGACAGGGATTGGCGGGGAGCTGTTTTTT
TRBJ1-1 | TRBD1 | - | TRBV5-1 | CASSLVRGPTEAFF | TGCGCCAGCAGCTTGGTTAGGGGGCCAACTGAAGCTTTCTTT
TRBJ1-2 | - | - | TRBV13 | CASSLGQSYGYTF | TGTGCCAGCAGCTTAGGTCAGTCCTATGGCTACACCTTC